The 6 T cell receptor beta chains listed next were all sequenced from one sample in a study of pediatric ulcerative colitis. During colonoscopy, one to two rectal pinch biopsies were collected. The table came from immunoSEQ multiplex PCR; TCRdb's copy has only in-frame clones and leaves some out. This sample has around 40,000 clones, with over 70% found just once. Sequencing was performed on gut tissue. The receptor source for this set is a boy between 10 and 17 years old with severe ulcerative colitis.

The CDR3 DNA reads as TGCGCCAGCAGCCAACAGGACGGCTACGAGCAGTACTTC. It specifies CASSQQDGYEQYF. The rearrangement joins TRBV4-1 to TRBJ2-7; D remains unclear. The CDR3 totals 13 residues. Germline CDR1 and CDR2: MGHRA and YSYEKL. Trimming removed 2 bases at V and 3 bases at J, with 8 bases between.

This clone was counted a few times. V gene TRBV15 combines with J gene TRBJ2-1; no reliable D call. The CDR3 spans 14 residues. V lost 4 bases and J 3 bases, leaving 10 bases between the germline ends. The V gene's germline CDR1 is LNHNV and CDR2 YYDKDF (reference sequence). CDR3 bases: TGTGCCACCAGCATAAGATTAGACTACAATGAGCAGTTCTTC. Its protein is CATSIRLDYNEQFF.

The chain links TRBV9 to TRBJ2-3; perhaps TRBD1 as D (5 bases). Germline lookup yields CDR1 SGDLS and CDR2 YYNGEE. Between the trimmed V and J ends, which lost 4 bases and 1 base, there was a span of 13 bases. The CDR3 loop spans 15 amino acids. As DNA, the CDR3 is TGTGCCAGCAGCCTTTGGGGCTACCGCACAGATACGCAGTATTTT. This encodes CASSLWGYRTDTQYF.

V usage is TRBV11-2 and J usage is TRBJ1-1, with D unclear. The CDR3 runs 13 residues. In germline, CDR1 is SGHAT, CDR2 FQNNGV. Trimming stripped 1 base from V and 11 bases from J, with 14 bases between. CDR3 sequence: CASSLVFGRDAFF. CDR3 DNA: TGTGCCAGCAGCTTAGTTTTCGGCAGAGACGCTTTCTTT. The full variable domain, rest sourced from reference TRBV11-2 and TRBJ1-1, is EAGVAQSPRYKIIEKRQSVAFWCNPISGHATLYWYQQILGQGPKLLIQFQNNGVVDDSQLPKDRFSAERLKGVDSTLKIQPAKLEDSAVYLCASSLVFGRDAFFGQGTRLTVV.

The genes are TRBV10-3 and TRBJ2-7, with D perhaps being TRBD1 or TRBD2 (6 bases each). CDR1 and CDR2 (germline): ENHRY, SYGVKD. There are 13 residues in the CDR3. The V end lost 7 bases, the J end lost 3 bases, and 13 bases lay between the germline ends. The CDR3 is CAIKPEGHYEQYF. DNA for the CDR3: TGTGCCATCAAACCGGAGGGACACTACGAGCAGTACTTC.

The rearrangement joins TRBV28 to TRBJ1-6, with 10 bases matching TRBD1. CDR3 length: 15 amino acids. V trimming: 6 bases; J trimming: 7 bases; junction bases outside the gene matches: 6. Germline loops: CDR1 MDHEN, CDR2 SYDVKM. The CDR3 DNA reads as TGTGCCAGCAGCCGACAGGGGGCACGAAATTCACCCCTCCACTTT. As protein: CASSRQGARNSPLHF.